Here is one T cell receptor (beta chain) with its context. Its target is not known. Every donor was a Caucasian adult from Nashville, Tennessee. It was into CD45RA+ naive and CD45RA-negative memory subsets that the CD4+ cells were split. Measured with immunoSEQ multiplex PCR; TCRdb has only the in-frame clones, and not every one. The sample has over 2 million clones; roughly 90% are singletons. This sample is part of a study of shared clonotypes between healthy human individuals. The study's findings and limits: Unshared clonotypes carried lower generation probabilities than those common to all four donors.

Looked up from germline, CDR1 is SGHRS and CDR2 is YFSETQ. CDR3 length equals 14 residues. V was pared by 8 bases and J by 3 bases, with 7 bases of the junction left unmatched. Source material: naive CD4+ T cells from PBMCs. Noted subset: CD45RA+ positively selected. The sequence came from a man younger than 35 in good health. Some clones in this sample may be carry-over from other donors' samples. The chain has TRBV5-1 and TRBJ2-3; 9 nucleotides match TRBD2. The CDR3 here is CASVAGDLTDTQYF. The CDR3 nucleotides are TGCGCCAGTGTAGCGGGAGACTTAACAGATACGCAGTATTTT.